This T cell receptor (beta chain) is from a study of blood T cell repertoires in COVID-19 (TCRdb year 2020). At the level of the whole study: Samples from collaborators originated in the United States, Italy and Spain and spanned both the acute and convalescent phases of COVID-19. The dataset comprised deeply sampled blood TCRbeta repertoires from subjects exposed to, actively infected with, or recovered from COVID-19. The repertoires were released in a freely available public database intended as a resource for research on the immune response to SARS-CoV-2. Samples came from the ongoing ImmuneRACE study (first 160 participants) plus 1,254 subjects from 6 global collaborators. The prospective study material was composed of cDNA or gDNA derived from T cells, B-cell-depleted T cells, or PBMCs. Where available, HLA class I and class II types were obtained from metadata supplied by the sample provider rather than from assay-based typing. A de-identified subject ID, COVID-19 status, age in years and sex were almost always included in the sample metadata. On the study overall, not on this receptor specifically: Clinical and demographic metadata were provided uncurated, with the amount varying by source and participant.

On this clone: Its antigen specificity is not known. The record has no base qualities; no much larger clone is one base away. This specimen includes other DNA sequences encoding the same CDR3.

Collaborating institutions collected whole blood in K2EDTA tubes following their own protocols. For TCRbeta analysis, collaborator samples were shipped as frozen whole blood, as isolated PBMCs, or as DNA extracted from either sample type. Trimming at the junction amounts to 3 bases on V and 2 bases on J, and the germline ends lie 7 bases apart. Per the germline V gene, SNHLY is the CDR1 and FYNNEI is the CDR2. The CDR3 starts with the cysteine, ends with the phenylalanine, and has 13 residues. Only CDR3 DNA is held: 39 bases, read in frame from base 1. TCRbeta CDR3 regions were amplified from genomic DNA using the immunoSEQ Assay, a bias-controlled multiplex PCR. The source study handled its data this way. Nucleated cell counts per sample were estimated from amplification of reference gene primers within the assay. To quantify the absolute abundance of each unique TCRbeta CDR3 rearrangement, sequence reads were collapsed and filtered. Productive Simpson clonality was computed per sample as the square root of Simpson's diversity index over productive rearrangements. Imported from immuneACCESS, the table was reduced by TCRdb to in-frame sequences with V and J called. These copies leave out some clones; in studies compared against another copy, an unresolved V gene accounts for under half, and the cause of the remainder is not known. Clone size and the V and J calls come from that table; the DNA yielded D and trimming. The sample records some 200,000 clones, around nine tenths of which are singletons. The ten most abundant clones make up about 2.5% of the sample.

The chain couples TRBV2 to TRBJ2-5, with the D gene not confidently named. The sequenced material came from peripheral blood. This TCR was recovered from a man aged 40-50 years with active or convalescent COVID-19. DNA sequence: TGTGCCAGCAGTGAGTCGGTGCAAGAGACCCAGTACTTC. This gives the protein CASSESVQETQYF.